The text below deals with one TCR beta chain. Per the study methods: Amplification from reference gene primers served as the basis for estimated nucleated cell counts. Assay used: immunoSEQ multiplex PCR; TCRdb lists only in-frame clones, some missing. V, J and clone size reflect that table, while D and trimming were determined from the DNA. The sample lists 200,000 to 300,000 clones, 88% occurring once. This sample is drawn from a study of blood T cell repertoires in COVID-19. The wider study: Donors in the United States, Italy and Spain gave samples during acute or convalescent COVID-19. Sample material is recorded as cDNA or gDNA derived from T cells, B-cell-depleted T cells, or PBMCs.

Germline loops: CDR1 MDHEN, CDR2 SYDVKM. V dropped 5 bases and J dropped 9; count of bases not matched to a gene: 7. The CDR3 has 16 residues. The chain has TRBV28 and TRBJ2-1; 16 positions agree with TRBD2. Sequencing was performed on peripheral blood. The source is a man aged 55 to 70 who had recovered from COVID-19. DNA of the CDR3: TGTGCCAGCAGTCCAGCGGGACTAGCGGGGGGGGGTGAGCAGTTCTTC. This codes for CASSPAGLAGGGEQFF.